A single sample is the source of the 30 T cell receptor beta chains below, sequenced in a study of cytomegalovirus exposure and HLA in healthy donors. Sequencing was performed with immunoSEQ multiplex PCR; in TCRdb, only in-frame clones are kept and a portion is missing. The data contain 40,000 to 60,000 clones, roughly 94% of them singletons. Specimen: PBMCs. The source is a woman under 30 in good health and CMV-seropositive.

The J gene is TRBJ2-1, the V gene TRBV15; 9 nucleotides agree with TRBD2. After removal of 3 bases from V and 8 bases from J, the junction contained 2 bases not matched to a gene. This CDR3 has 13 residues. Germline V gives CDR1 LNHNV, CDR2 YYDKDF (reference sequence). The CDR3 sequence is CATSRLAGDEQFF. CDR3 DNA: TGTGCCACCAGCAGGTTAGCGGGGGATGAGCAGTTCTTC.

The chain is built from TRBV19 and TRBJ2-7, with 7 positions matching TRBD2. With V trimmed by 4 bases and J by 3 bases, 6 bases remained unmatched. Germline V CDR1 and CDR2: LNHDA, SQIVND (reference sequence). The length of the CDR3 is 14 residues. The CDR3 reads CASSKARENYEQYF. The CDR3 DNA is TGTGCCAGTAGTAAGGCGCGGGAGAACTACGAGCAGTACTTC.

V and J are TRBV11-2 and TRBJ2-6; D unresolved. CDR1 SGHAT and CDR2 FQNNGV come from the germline V gene. V was clipped by 5 bases and J by 3 bases, with 11 bases between them. The CDR3 runs 15 residues. CDR3 protein: CASSHLSRGANVLTF. Here the CDR3 DNA reads TGTGCCAGCAGCCACTTGTCCCGTGGGGCCAACGTCCTGACTTTC.

The CDR3 DNA sequence: TGTGCCAGTAGTATAGCGGGAAATCTGGACTATGGCTACACCTTC. This codes for CASSIAGNLDYGYTF. This chain uses TRBV19 with TRBJ1-2; D is ambiguous. This CDR3 has 15 amino acids. V was pared by 1 base and J by 3 bases, with 12 bases between. The germline CDR1 and CDR2 sequences are LNHDA and SQIVND (reference sequence).

A remark on this clone: It is unclear where the CDR3 begins or ends on the DNA, so no DNA is shown, and the CDR3 is as TCRdb lists it. The chain has TRBV21-1 and TRBJ2-7; TRBD1 is taken as the D call from the table, unchecked against the DNA. TRBV21-1 is shown as a pseudogene. The CDR3 adds up to 16 amino acids, both ends counted. CDR3 amino acids: CASSKVGQGSTYEQYF.

The chain has TRBV2 and TRBJ2-6, with no clear D. There are 14 residues in the CDR3. V gave up 4 bases and J gave up 1 base, with 5 bases separating them. Looked up from germline, CDR1 is SNHLY and CDR2 is FYNNEI. The CDR3 is CASSAPSGANVLTF. CDR3 DNA: TGTGCCAGCAGTGCCCCATCTGGGGCCAACGTCCTGACTTTC. Drawing the rest from reference TRBV2 and TRBJ2-6, the complete variable domain is EPEVTQTPSHQVTQMGQEVILRCVPISNHLYFYWYRQILGQKVEFLVSFYNNEISEKSEIFDDQFSVERPDGSNFTLKIRSTKLEDSAMYFCASSAPSGANVLTFGAGSRLTVL.

The V and J genes are TRBV9 and TRBJ2-5; 11 bases align to TRBD2. The J call is uncertain, as TRBJ2-7 better fits the DNA end. The CDR3 is 14 residues long. Germline CDR1 reads SGDLS; CDR2 reads YYNGEE. The CDR3 region has the DNA TGTGCCAGCAGCGGCGGACTAGCGGGCTACGAGCAGTACTTC. This sequence encodes CASSGGLAGYEQYF.

The sample holds one count of this clone. The chain has TRBV6-1 and TRBJ2-7; TRBD1 aligns across 9 bases. Germline CDR1 is MNHNS and CDR2 is SASEGT. J gave up 2 bases and V 5 bases, and 4 bases lay outside the gene matches. The CDR3 has 14 amino acids. DNA for the CDR3: TGTGCCAGCAGTCGAGGACAGGGGACCTACGAGCAGTACTTC. Translation: CASSRGQGTYEQYF.

The rearrangement uses TRBV11-2 and TRBJ2-5; possible D gene TRBD2, 6 bases. The CDR3 loop spans 16 amino acids. Trimming removed 5 bases at V and 3 bases at J, with 19 bases between. Germline CDR1 reads SGHAT; CDR2 reads FQNNGV. CDR3 loop: CASSPQATSREETQYF. The CDR3 DNA reads as TGTGCCAGCAGCCCTCAGGCTACTAGCCGGGAAGAGACCCAGTACTTC.

This chain uses TRBV18 with TRBJ2-7; D call uncertain. V was clipped by 3 bases and J by 4 bases, with 7 bases between them. This CDR3 is built from 12 residues. Germline CDR1 reads KGHSH; CDR2 reads LQKENI. The CDR3: CASSPSLYEQYF. The CDR3 DNA reads as TGTGCCAGCTCACCGTCTCTATACGAGCAGTACTTC.

This clone was counted a few times. The V call is TRBV15, the J call TRBJ2-3, with D possibly matching TRBD2 (5 bases). The CDR3 runs to 16 residues. Trimming took 0 bases from V and 6 from J, leaving 16 bases between them. Germline loops: CDR1 LNHNV, CDR2 YYDKDF (reference sequence). CDR3 loop: CATSRDSWAEADTQYF. The CDR3 nucleotides are TGTGCCACCAGCAGAGATTCTTGGGCGGAGGCGGATACGCAGTATTTT. Full variable domain (remainder filled in from reference TRBV15 and TRBJ2-3): DAMVIQNPRYQVTQFGKPVTLSCSQTLNHNVMYWYQQKSSQAPKLLFHYYDKDFNNEADTPDNFQSRRPNTSFCFLDIRSPGLGDTAMYLCATSRDSWAEADTQYFGPGTRLTVL.

Of note for this clone: One end of the junction fails to match germline, which may point to a read error. The gene calls are TRBV10-3 and TRBJ1-6, with 8 bases lining up with TRBD1. Germline-derived CDR1 and CDR2 are ENHRY and SYGVKD. This CDR3 is 15 amino acids long. CDR3 nucleotide sequence: TGTGCCATCAGTGACGGACAGGGAAATAATCCACCCCTCCACTTT. It codes for CAISDGQGNNPPLHF.

This clone was picked up one time. CDR3 coding DNA: TGTGCCAGCAGCTCCAACAGGGGATCCTACAATGAGCAGTTCTTC. Translation gives CASSSNRGSYNEQFF. The rearrangement links TRBV9 to TRBJ2-1, with 7 nucleotides matching TRBD1. Looked up from germline, CDR1 is SGDLS and CDR2 is YYNGEE. J lost 1 base, V lost 4 bases, and 5 bases had no gene match. The CDR3 totals 15 residues.

In this sample, this clone turned up once. The chain employs TRBV28 and TRBJ2-7, with no clear D. Germline loops: CDR1 MDHEN, CDR2 SYDVKM. V was cut by 3 bases and J by 1 base, with 10 bases left in between. This CDR3 region has 14 residues. The DNA of the CDR3 is TGTGCCAGCAGTTTCATTCACTCTTCCTACGAGCAGTACTTC. Its translation: CASSFIHSSYEQYF.

The gene calls are TRBV6-1 and TRBJ2-7; 11 positions match TRBD1. Trimming took 1 base from V and 1 from J; bases not matched to a gene: 3. Per germline, CDR1 MNHNS and CDR2 SASEGT. The CDR3 sequence is 16 residues long. The CDR3 sequence is CASSEEGTGGSYEQYF. The CDR3 DNA sequence: TGTGCCAGCAGTGAAGAGGGGACAGGGGGATCCTACGAGCAGTACTTC.

Of note for this clone: Compared with germline, one end of the junction differs, possibly owing to a read error. The V call is TRBV7-7, the J call TRBJ2-7, with D unresolved. The CDR3 contains 13 residues. Per the germline V gene, CDR1 is SSHAT and CDR2 is FNYEAQ (reference sequence). CDR3 residues: CASSPLESAEQYF. DNA of the CDR3: TGTGCTAGCAGCCCGCTCGAGTCCGCCGAGCAGTACTTC.

The rearrangement uses TRBV7-9 and TRBJ2-2; D is ambiguous. Germline V gene lookup returns CDR1 SEHNR and CDR2 FQNEAQ (reference sequence). The CDR3 sequence is 15 residues long. V was trimmed by 1 base and J by 3 bases, leaving 9 bases between them. The CDR3 reads CASSLGELHTGELFF. For the CDR3, the DNA is TGTGCCAGCAGCTTAGGAGAGCTGCACACCGGGGAGCTGTTTTTT. The complete variable domain, with remaining parts taken from reference TRBV7-9 and TRBJ2-2, reads DTGVSQNPRHKITKRGQNVTFRCDPISEHNRLYWYRQTLGQGPEFLTYFQNEAQLEKSRLLSDRFSAERPKGSFSTLEIQRTEQGDSAMYLCASSLGELHTGELFFGEGSRLTVL.

The genes are TRBV27 and TRBJ2-7; TRBD2 agrees at 7 bases. CDR1 is MNHEY and CDR2 is SMNVEV in the germline V gene (reference sequence). The CDR3 is made up of 13 amino acids. The J segment lost 7 bases and the V segment lost 3 bases, leaving 6 bases of the junction unmatched. In DNA, the CDR3 is TGTGCCAGCAGTTTTAAGGAGCGGGGAGAGCAGTACTTC. This sequence encodes CASSFKERGEQYF.

CDR3 loop: CASSPGINTEAFF. The CDR3 DNA reads TGTGCCAGCAGTCCAGGGATTAACACTGAAGCTTTCTTT. The gene calls are TRBV27 and TRBJ1-1; possibly TRBD1 for D (5 bases). The V and J ends lost 5 bases and 2 bases respectively, with 9 bases between them. The germline gives CDR1 MNHEY, CDR2 SMNVEV (reference sequence). The CDR3 length is 13 residues.

The V and J genes are TRBV11-2 and TRBJ2-2; D might be TRBD1 (6 bases). The CDR3 is 15 residues long. Germline V gene lookup returns CDR1 SGHAT and CDR2 FQNNGV. The V and J ends lost 3 bases and 2 bases respectively, with 10 bases between them. CDR3 amino acids: CASSFGRGNTGELFF. The CDR3 bases are TGTGCCAGCAGCTTCGGCAGGGGAAACACCGGGGAGCTGTTTTTT.

The chain uses TRBV10-1 and TRBJ2-1; D not resolved. Germline V gene lookup returns CDR1 WNHNN and CDR2 SYGVQD (reference sequence). V was cut by 5 bases and J by 9 bases, with 11 bases left in between. The CDR3 has 12 residues. The CDR3 DNA reads TGCGCCAGCAGTTCCATTTACGGTGAGCAGTTCTTC. As protein: CASSSIYGEQFF.

The CDR3 DNA is TGTGCCAGCAGCCTCGGACAGGGGGGAGGCTACACCTTC. Its protein is CASSLGQGGGYTF. The J gene is TRBJ1-2, the V gene TRBV27; 10 bases fit TRBD1. This CDR3 has 13 amino acids. Losses at the gene ends were 6 bases for V and 8 bases for J; bases not matched to a gene: 6. CDR1 is MNHEY and CDR2 is SMNVEV in the germline V gene (reference sequence).

This chain joins TRBV30 and TRBJ2-1, with 14 positions matching TRBD2. The CDR3 runs to 19 residues. Germline assignment: CDR1 GTSNPN and CDR2 SVGIG (reference sequence). J lost 0 bases, V lost 3 bases, and 10 bases had no gene match. The CDR3 reads CAWRGGLAGARSSYNEQFF. CDR3 sequence (DNA): TGTGCCTGGAGAGGGGGACTAGCGGGAGCCCGAAGCTCCTACAATGAGCAGTTCTTC.

The V gene is TRBV6-6, the J gene TRBJ1-1; TRBD1 might be the D (5 bases). The CDR3 extends over 12 amino acids. Between the trimmed V and J ends, which lost 6 bases and 5 bases, there was a span of 10 bases. Germline CDR1 and CDR2: MNHNY and SVGAGI (reference sequence). The CDR3 region has the DNA TGTGCCAGCAGCAACCCAGGGACTGAAGCTTTCTTT. This sequence encodes CASSNPGTEAFF.

V gene TRBV27 combines with J gene TRBJ2-1, with a possible D match to TRBD1 (6 bases). This CDR3 spans 16 amino acids. Trimming cost V 5 bases and J 3 bases, with 17 bases left between them. The germline V gene has CDR1 MNHEY and CDR2 SMNVEV (reference sequence). The CDR3 DNA follows: TGTGCCAGCAGTACGATCCGGGACACTTTCTACAATGAGCAGTTCTTC. Amino acids: CASSTIRDTFYNEQFF.

Of note for this clone: Within the sample, other DNA sequences also encode this same CDR3. J is TRBJ2-3 and V is TRBV6-4; 10 nucleotides line up with TRBD2. This CDR3 region has 15 residues. Germline V CDR1 and CDR2: MRHNA, SNTAGT. V was clipped by 3 bases and J by 1 base; unmatched bases: 1. CDR3 bases: TGTGCCAGCAGTGAAGGGACTAGCGGCACAGATACGCAGTATTTT. This encodes CASSEGTSGTDTQYF.

This sequence joins TRBV4-3 and TRBJ1-6; 10 positions agree with TRBD1. The junction had 9 bases not matched to a gene; V was cut back by 0 bases and J by 13 bases. The germline gives CDR1 LGHNA, CDR2 YSLEER. The CDR3 is 16 residues long. The CDR3 DNA reads TGCGCCAGCAGCCAAGATATCGACAGGGGGCTTGTCCCCCTCCACTTT. Its protein product is CASSQDIDRGLVPLHF.

This chain links TRBV27 with TRBJ2-5; D is possibly TRBD1 (5 bases). The CDR3 is made up of 14 amino acids. Germline CDR1 reads MNHEY; CDR2 reads SMNVEV (reference sequence). The V end lost 5 bases, the J end lost 2 bases, and 12 bases lay between the germline ends. CDR3 sequence: CASSITRQQETQYF. The DNA of the CDR3 is TGTGCCAGCAGTATCACGAGACAGCAAGAGACCCAGTACTTC.

The rearrangement joins TRBV19 to TRBJ2-7, with 8 bases fitting TRBD1. Germline assignment: CDR1 LNHDA and CDR2 SQIVND (reference sequence). Trimming took 4 bases from V and 5 from J; bases not matched to a gene: 7. CDR3 length equals 14 residues. The CDR3 sequence: CASSTTGVGNEQYF. CDR3 bases: TGTGCCAGTAGTACGACAGGGGTGGGAAACGAGCAGTACTTC.

This chain links TRBV7-8 with TRBJ1-5; TRBD1 is a possible D gene (6 bases). Trimming took off 1 base at V and 5 bases at J, with 12 bases between the two ends. Germline CDR1 SGHVS, CDR2 FQNEAQ. The CDR3 covers 15 residues. This chain's CDR3 is CASSLDLSGDQPQHF. DNA for the CDR3: TGTGCCAGCAGCTTAGATCTTTCAGGGGATCAGCCCCAGCATTTT. The whole variable domain, filled in from reference TRBV7-8 and TRBJ1-5, reads GAGVSQSPRYKVAKRGQDVALRCDPISGHVSLFWYQQALGQGPEFLTYFQNEAQLDKSGLPSDRFFAERPEGSVSTLKIQRTQQEDSAVYLCASSLDLSGDQPQHFGDGTRLSIL.